The T cell receptor beta chain under discussion was sequenced for a study of blood T cell repertoires in COVID-19. As for the study in general: Acute and convalescent COVID-19 specimens originated in the United States, Italy and Spain. T cells, B-cell-depleted T cells, or PBMCs provided the cDNA or gDNA that served as material.

Some clones are missing from TCRdb's copy, which holds only in-frame ones; the method was immunoSEQ multiplex PCR. There are some 86,000 clones in the sample; approximately 88% occur only once, and 31% lies in the top ten. In its sample, this clone was seen a few times. Germline assignment: CDR1 LNHNV and CDR2 YYDKDF (reference sequence). CDR3 length: 15 amino acids. Between the trimmed V and J ends, which lost 1 base and 3 bases, there was a span of 12 bases. Sequenced: peripheral blood. V gene TRBV15 combines with J gene TRBJ1-2; TRBD1 is a possible D gene (5 bases). The clonotype comes from an elderly woman with active or convalescent COVID-19. The DNA for the CDR3 is TGTGCCACCAGCAGAGGCCAGGGTGTTGACTATGGCTACACCTTC. Translating gives CATSRGQGVDYGYTF.